This paragraph covers one T cell receptor (beta chain) sequence. Its antigen is unknown. This specimen belongs to a study of shared clonotypes between healthy human individuals. Study details: Aged 18 to 49, the donors were two women and a few men.

Study-wide results and limits: Estimated richness was generally greater in naive than memory subsets.

Naivety among CD8 cells was defined by CD45RO negativity and positive CCR7 selection, thereby excluding terminally differentiated effector memory CD45RA+ cells. Among the donors, all were Caucasian adults who lived in Nashville, Tennessee. Trimming removed 2 bases at V and 2 bases at J, with 13 bases between. The germline V gene has CDR1 MNHEY and CDR2 SVGAGI. The CDR3 is made up of 15 amino acids. Assay used: immunoSEQ multiplex PCR; TCRdb lists only in-frame clones, some missing. The sample lists around 2,000,000 clones; approximately 95% were seen once. The TCR was taken from a man younger than 35 in good health. The rearrangement joins TRBV6-5 to TRBJ2-7; D is perhaps TRBD1 or TRBD2 (5 bases each). The sample was naive CD8+ T cells sorted from blood. CDR3 region: CASSYPVGDAYEQYF. CDR3 nucleotide sequence: TGTGCCAGCAGTTACCCCGTAGGGGACGCCTACGAGCAGTACTTC.